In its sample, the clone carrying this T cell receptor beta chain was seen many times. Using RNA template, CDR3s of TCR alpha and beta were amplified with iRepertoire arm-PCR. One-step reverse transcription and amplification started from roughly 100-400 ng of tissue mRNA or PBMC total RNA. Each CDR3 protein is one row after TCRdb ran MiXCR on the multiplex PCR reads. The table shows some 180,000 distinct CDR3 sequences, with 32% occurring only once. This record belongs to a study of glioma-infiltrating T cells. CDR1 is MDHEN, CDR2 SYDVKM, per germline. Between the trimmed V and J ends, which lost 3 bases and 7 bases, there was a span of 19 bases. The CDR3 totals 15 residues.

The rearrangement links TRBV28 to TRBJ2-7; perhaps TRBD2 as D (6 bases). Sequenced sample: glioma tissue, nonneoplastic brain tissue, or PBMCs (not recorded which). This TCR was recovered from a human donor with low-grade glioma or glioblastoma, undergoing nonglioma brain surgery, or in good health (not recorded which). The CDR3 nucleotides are TGTGCCAGCAGTTTCGAAGGAGCGGGCTTGAGGGAGCAGTACTTC. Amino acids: CASSFEGAGLREQYF. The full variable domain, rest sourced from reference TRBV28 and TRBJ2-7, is DVKVTQSSRYLVKRTGEKVFLECVQDMDHENMFWYRQDPGLGLRLIYFSYDVKMKEKGDIPEGYSVSREKKERFSLILESASTNQTSMYLCASSFEGAGLREQYFGPGTRLTVT.